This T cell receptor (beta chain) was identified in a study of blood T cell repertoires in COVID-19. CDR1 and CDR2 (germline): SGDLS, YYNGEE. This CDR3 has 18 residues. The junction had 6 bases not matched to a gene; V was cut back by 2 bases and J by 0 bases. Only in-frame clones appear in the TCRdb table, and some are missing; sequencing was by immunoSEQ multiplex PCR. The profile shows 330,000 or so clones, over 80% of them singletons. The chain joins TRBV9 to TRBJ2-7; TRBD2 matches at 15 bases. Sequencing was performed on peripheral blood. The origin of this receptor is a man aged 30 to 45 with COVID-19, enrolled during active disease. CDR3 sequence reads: CASSVGGLAGGRSYEQYF. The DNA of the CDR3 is TGTGCCAGCAGCGTTGGGGGACTAGCGGGAGGCCGCTCCTACGAGCAGTACTTC.